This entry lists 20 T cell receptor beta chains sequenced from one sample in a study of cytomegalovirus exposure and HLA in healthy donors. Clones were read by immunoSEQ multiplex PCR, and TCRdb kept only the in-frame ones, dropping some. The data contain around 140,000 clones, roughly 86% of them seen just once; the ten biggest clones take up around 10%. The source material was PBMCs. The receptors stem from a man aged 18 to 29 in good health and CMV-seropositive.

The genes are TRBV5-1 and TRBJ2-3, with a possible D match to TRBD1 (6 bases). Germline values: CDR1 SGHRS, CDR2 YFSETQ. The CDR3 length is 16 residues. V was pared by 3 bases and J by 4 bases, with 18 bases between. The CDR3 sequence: CASSSVGGGRPDTQYF. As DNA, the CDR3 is TGCGCCAGCAGCTCCGTTGGGGGCGGCAGGCCAGATACGCAGTATTTT. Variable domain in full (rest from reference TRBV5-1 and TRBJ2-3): KAGVTQTPRYLIKTRGQQVTLSCSPISGHRSVSWYQQTPGQGLQFLFEYFSETQRNKGNFPGRFSGRQFSNSRSEMNVSTLELGDSALYLCASSSVGGGRPDTQYFGPGTRLTVL.

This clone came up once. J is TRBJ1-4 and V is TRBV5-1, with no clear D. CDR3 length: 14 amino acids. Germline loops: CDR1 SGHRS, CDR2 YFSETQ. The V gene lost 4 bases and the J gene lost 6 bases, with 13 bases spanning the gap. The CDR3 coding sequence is TGCGCCAGCAGCCCCGGATCGACATATGAAAAACTGTTTTTT. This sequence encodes CASSPGSTYEKLFF.

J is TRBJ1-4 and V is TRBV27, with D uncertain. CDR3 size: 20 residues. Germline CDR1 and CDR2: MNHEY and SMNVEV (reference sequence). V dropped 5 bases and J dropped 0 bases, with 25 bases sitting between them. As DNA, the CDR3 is TGTGCCAGCAGTAGCGGGCCTCCAGAATCCCTAGGGTCAACTAATGAAAAACTGTTTTTT. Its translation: CASSSGPPESLGSTNEKLFF.

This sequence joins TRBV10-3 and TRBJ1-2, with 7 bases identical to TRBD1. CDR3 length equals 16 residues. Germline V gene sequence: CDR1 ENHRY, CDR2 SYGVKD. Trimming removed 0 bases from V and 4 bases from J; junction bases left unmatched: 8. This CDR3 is CAISESETGSLYGYTF. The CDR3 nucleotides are TGTGCCATCAGTGAGTCGGAGACAGGGAGTCTCTATGGCTACACCTTC.

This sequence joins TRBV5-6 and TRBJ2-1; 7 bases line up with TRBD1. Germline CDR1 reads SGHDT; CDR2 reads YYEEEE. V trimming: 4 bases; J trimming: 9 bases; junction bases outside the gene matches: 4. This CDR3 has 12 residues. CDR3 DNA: TGTGCCAGCAGCCAACAGGGGACTGAGCAGTTCTTC. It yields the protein CASSQQGTEQFF.

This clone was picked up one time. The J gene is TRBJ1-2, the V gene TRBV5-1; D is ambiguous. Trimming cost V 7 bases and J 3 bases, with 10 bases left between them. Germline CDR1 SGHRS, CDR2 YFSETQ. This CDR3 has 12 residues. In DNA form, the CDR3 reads TGCGCCAGCCGAAACGAGGACTATGGCTACACCTTC. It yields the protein CASRNEDYGYTF.

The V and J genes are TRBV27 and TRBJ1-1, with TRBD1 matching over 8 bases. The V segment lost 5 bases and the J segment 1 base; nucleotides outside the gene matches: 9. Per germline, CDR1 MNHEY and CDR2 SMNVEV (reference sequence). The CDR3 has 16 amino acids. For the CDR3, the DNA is TGTGCCAGCAGTGACGCACCCGGGACAGGGAACACTGAAGCTTTCTTT. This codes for CASSDAPGTGNTEAFF.

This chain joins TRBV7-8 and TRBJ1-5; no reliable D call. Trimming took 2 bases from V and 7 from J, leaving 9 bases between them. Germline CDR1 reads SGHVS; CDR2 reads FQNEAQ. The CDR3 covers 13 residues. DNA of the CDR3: TGTGCCAGCAGCTTACGGGATGGGCAGCCCCAGCATTTT. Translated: CASSLRDGQPQHF.

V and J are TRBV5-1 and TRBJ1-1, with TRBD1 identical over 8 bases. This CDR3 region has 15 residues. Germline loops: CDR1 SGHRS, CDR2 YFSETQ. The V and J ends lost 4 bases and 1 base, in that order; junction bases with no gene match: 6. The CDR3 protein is CASSRTTGGNTEAFF. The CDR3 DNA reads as TGCGCCAGCAGCCGTACCACAGGGGGGAACACTGAAGCTTTCTTT.

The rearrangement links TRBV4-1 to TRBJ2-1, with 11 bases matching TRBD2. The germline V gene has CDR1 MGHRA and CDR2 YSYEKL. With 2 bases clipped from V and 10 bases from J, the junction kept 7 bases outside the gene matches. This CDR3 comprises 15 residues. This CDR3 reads CASSQPTSGRGEQFF. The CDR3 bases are TGCGCCAGCAGCCAACCCACTAGCGGGAGAGGCGAGCAGTTCTTC.

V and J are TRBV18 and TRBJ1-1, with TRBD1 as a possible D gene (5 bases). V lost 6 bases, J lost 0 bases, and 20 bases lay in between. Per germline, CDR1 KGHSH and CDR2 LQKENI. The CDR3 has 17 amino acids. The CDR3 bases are TGTGCCAGCTCTGCTGTGGGGTCGGGGGTAATGAACACTGAAGCTTTCTTT. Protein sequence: CASSAVGSGVMNTEAFF.

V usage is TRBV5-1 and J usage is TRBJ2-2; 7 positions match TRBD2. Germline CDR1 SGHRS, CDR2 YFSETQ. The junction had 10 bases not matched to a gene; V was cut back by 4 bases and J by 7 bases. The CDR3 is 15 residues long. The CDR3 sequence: CASSPSGMVSGELFF. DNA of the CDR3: TGCGCCAGCAGCCCGAGCGGGATGGTGAGCGGGGAGCTGTTTTTT.

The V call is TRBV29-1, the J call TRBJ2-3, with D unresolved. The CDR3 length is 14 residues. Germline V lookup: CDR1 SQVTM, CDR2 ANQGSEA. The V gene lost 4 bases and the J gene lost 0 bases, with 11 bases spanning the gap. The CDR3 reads CSVGSPTSTDTQYF. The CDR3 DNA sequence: TGCAGCGTTGGATCACCGACTAGCACAGATACGCAGTATTTT.

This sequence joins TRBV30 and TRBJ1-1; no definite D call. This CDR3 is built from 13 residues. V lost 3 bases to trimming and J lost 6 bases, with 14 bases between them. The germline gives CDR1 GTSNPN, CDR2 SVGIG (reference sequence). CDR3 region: CAWSPGDTSEAFF. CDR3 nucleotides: TGTGCCTGGAGCCCCGGCGACACGTCTGAAGCTTTCTTT.

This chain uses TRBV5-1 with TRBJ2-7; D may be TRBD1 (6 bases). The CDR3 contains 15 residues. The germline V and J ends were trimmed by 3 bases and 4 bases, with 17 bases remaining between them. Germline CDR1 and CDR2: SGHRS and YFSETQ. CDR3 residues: CASSSAGTNAYEQYF. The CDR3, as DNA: TGCGCCAGCAGCTCTGCCGGGACAAACGCTTACGAGCAGTACTTC.

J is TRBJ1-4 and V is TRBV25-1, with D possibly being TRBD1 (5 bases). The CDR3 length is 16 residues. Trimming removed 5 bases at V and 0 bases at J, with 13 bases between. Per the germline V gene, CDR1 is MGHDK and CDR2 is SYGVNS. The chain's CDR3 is CASSPIGTATNEKLFF. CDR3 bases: TGTGCCAGCAGTCCGATAGGGACTGCAACTAATGAAAAACTGTTTTTT. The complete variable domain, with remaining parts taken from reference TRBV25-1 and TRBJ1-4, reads EADIYQTPRYLVIGTGKKITLECSQTMGHDKMYWYQQDPGMELHLIHYSYGVNSTEKGDLSSESTVSRIRTEHFPLTLESARPSHTSQYLCASSPIGTATNEKLFFGSGTQLSVL.

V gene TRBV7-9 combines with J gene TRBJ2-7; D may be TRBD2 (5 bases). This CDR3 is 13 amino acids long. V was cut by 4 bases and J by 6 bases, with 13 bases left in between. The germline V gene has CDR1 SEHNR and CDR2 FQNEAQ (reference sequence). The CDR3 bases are TGTGCCAGCAGCTCTACAGAGGGTGGCGAGCAGTACTTC. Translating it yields CASSSTEGGEQYF.

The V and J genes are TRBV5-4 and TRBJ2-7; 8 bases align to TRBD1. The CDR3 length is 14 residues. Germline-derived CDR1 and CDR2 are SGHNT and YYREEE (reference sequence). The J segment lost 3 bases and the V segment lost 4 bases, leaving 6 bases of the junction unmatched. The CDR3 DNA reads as TGTGCCAGCAGCGGGGGGACAGGCAACTACGAGCAGTACTTC. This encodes CASSGGTGNYEQYF.

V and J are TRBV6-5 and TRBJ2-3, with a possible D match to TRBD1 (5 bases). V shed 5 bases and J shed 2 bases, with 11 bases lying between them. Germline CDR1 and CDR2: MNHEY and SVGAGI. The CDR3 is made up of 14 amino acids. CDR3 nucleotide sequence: TGTGCCAGCAGTCGAAGCAGGGCCACAGATACGCAGTATTTT. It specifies CASSRSRATDTQYF.

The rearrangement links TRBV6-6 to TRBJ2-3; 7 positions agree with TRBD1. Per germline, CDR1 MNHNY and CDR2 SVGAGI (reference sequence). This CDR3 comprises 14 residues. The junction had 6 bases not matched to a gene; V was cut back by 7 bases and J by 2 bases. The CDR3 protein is CASIRGQITDTQYF. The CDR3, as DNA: TGTGCCAGCATTCGGGGACAGATCACAGATACGCAGTATTTT.